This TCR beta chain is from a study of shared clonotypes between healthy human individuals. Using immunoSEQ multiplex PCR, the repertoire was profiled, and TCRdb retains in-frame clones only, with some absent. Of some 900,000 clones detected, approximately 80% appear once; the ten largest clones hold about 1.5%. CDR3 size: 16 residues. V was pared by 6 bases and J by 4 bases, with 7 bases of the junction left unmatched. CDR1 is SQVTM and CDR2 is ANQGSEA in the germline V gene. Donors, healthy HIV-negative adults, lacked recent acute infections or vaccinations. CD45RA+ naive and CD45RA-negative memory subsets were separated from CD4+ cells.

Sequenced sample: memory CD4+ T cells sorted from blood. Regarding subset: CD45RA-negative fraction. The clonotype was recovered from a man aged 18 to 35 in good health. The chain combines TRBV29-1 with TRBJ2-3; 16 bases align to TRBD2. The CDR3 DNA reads TGCAGCGTGCCCGGGACTAGCGGGAGGGCCGCAGATACGCAGTATTTT. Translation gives CSVPGTSGRAADTQYF.